This T cell receptor (beta chain) is from a study of T cell responses to AZD1222 COVID-19 vaccine. The study's findings and limits: It should be noted that donors were predominantly white British and more often female, and clonal diversity was possibly underestimated. Across the whole spike, CD4 TCRs peaked at regions 160-218 and 743-854. The study identified only five to seven AZD1222 recipients as seropositive at baseline.

Assay used: immunoSEQ multiplex PCR; TCRdb lists only in-frame clones, some missing. The sample records under 300,000 clones, just over 90% being singletons. In the case of this clone: Antigen: not known.

This TCR came from an adult in good health. Specimen: peripheral blood, collected on day 0 of AZD1222 vaccination.

Here the CDR3 reads CASSAAAGAWTGELFF. CDR3 DNA sequence: TGTGCCAGCAGCGCCGCGGCGGGGGCATGGACCGGGGAGCTGTTTTTT. The chain combines TRBV5-4 with TRBJ2-2; D may be TRBD2 (7 bases). The germline V gene has CDR1 SGHNT and CDR2 YYREEE (reference sequence). Trimming left V 4 bases short and J 5 bases short, with 18 bases between. CDR3 size: 16 residues.